The 16 T cell receptor beta chains reported below all come from one sample, sequenced in a study of blood T cells in healthy people across ages. Sample-barcoded 5' priming and a J-beta primer mix drove a second PCR of roughly 6 to 12 cycles. TCRdb re-called the 5' RACE reads with MiXCR, one entry per CDR3 protein. Seen here are about 1.6 million distinct CDR3 sequences, about 35% observed once, and the top ten hold around 11%. The sequencing sample was made of blood. Receptors originate from a woman in her thirties in good health.

This chain joins TRBV29-1 and TRBJ2-2, with 7 bases identical to TRBD1. After removal of 3 bases from V and 3 bases from J, the junction contained 7 bases not matched to a gene. The germline gives CDR1 SQVTM, CDR2 ANQGSEA. The CDR3 has 15 amino acids. CDR3 bases: TGCAGCGTTGAGAGGGGTACAGGGGACACCGGGGAGCTGTTTTTT. Encoded protein: CSVERGTGDTGELFF.

This clonotype was seen only once. The chain uses TRBV16 and TRBJ1-1; D is uncertain. The CDR3 runs 13 residues. CDR1 is KGHSY, CDR2 FQNENV, per germline. The V gene lost 4 bases and the J gene lost 1 base, with 7 bases spanning the gap. CDR3 loop: CASSRFKNTEAFF. The CDR3 DNA sequence: TGTGCCAGCAGCCGCTTTAAGAACACTGAAGCTTTCTTT.

This clonotype was picked up a small number of times. The rearrangement links TRBV6-2 or TRBV6-3 to TRBJ2-1; D ambiguous. The germline V gene encodes CDR1 MNHEY and CDR2 SVGEGT. V shed 10 bases and J shed 1 base, with 11 bases lying between them. The CDR3 has 13 residues. The CDR3 protein is CATLRESYNEQFF. The CDR3 DNA sequence: TGTGCCACCCTGAGAGAATCCTACAATGAGCAGTTCTTC.

At least ten counts were recorded for this clonotype. V gene TRBV4-2 combines with J gene TRBJ1-2; D remains ambiguous. V was clipped by 4 bases and J by 3 bases, with 24 bases between them. This CDR3 is 18 amino acids long. Germline loops: CDR1 LGHNA, CDR2 YNFKEQ. The CDR3 DNA reads TGTGCCAGCAGCCCGAGGAACGAGAGGGAAGTCAAGGACTATGGCTACACCTTC. Translated: CASSPRNEREVKDYGYTF.

This clonotype was seen many times. The chain combines TRBV5-1 with TRBJ2-1; 7 positions agree with TRBD1. Trimming removed 4 bases from V and 0 bases from J; junction bases left unmatched: 10. The CDR3 length is 17 residues. The germline V gene encodes CDR1 SGHRS and CDR2 YFSETQ. The CDR3 reads CASSLPDRDSSYNEQFF. The CDR3 DNA reads as TGCGCCAGCAGCCTCCCGGACCGGGACAGCTCCTACAATGAGCAGTTCTTC. Full variable domain (remainder filled in from reference TRBV5-1 and TRBJ2-1): KAGVTQTPRYLIKTRGQQVTLSCSPISGHRSVSWYQQTPGQGLQFLFEYFSETQRNKGNFPGRFSGRQFSNSRSEMNVSTLELGDSALYLCASSLPDRDSSYNEQFFGPGTRLTVL.

This chain joins TRBV20-1 and TRBJ2-5; no clear D gene. Deletions cut 8 bases from V and 5 bases from J, with 9 bases between. This CDR3 has 10 amino acids. Germline values: CDR1 DFQATT, CDR2 SNEGSKA (reference sequence). In DNA form, the CDR3 reads TGCAGTCCCATGGCGGAGACCCAGTACTTC. Amino acids: CSPMAETQYF.

The sample holds a few counts of this clonotype. The V call is TRBV2, the J call TRBJ2-7; D call uncertain. Trimming left V 0 bases short and J 7 bases short, with 16 bases between. The germline V gene has CDR1 SNHLY and CDR2 FYNNEI. There are 15 residues in the CDR3. As DNA, the CDR3 is TGTGCCAGCAGTGAAGCGCGTGGGTTTTCGAGGGAGCAGTACTTC. This codes for CASSEARGFSREQYF.

The chain links TRBV24-1 to TRBJ2-7; D may correspond to TRBD1 or TRBD2 (5 bases each). The germline CDR1 and CDR2 sequences are KGHDR and SFDVKD. This CDR3 contains 14 residues. The V and J ends lost 4 bases and 3 bases respectively, with 12 bases between them. The CDR3 sequence: CATSDSGRSYEQYF. In nucleotides, the CDR3 is TGTGCCACCAGTGACTCAGGGAGAAGCTACGAGCAGTACTTC.

This clonotype was seen only a few times. The chain links TRBV3-1 to TRBJ2-1, with D perhaps matching TRBD2 (7 bases). Germline CDR1 is LGHDT and CDR2 is YNNKEL (reference sequence). The germline V and J ends were trimmed by 11 bases and 7 bases, with 15 bases remaining between them. This CDR3 region has 12 residues. CDR3 coding DNA: TGTGCCGCAGGGAGGGGGACGAATGAGCAGTTCTTC. Residues: CAAGRGTNEQFF.

This clonotype has just a few counts. This chain uses TRBV9 with TRBJ2-1, with TRBD2 identical over 7 bases. The CDR3 totals 13 residues. Trimming cost V 3 bases and J 9 bases; bases outside gene matches: 6. Germline V lookup: CDR1 SGDLS, CDR2 YYNGEE. CDR3 protein: CASSGGGVGEQFF. The CDR3 nucleotides read TGTGCCAGCAGCGGGGGAGGGGTTGGTGAGCAGTTCTTC.

On this clonotype: A much larger clonotype is one base distant, so this may be a read error. The chain carries TRBV5-1 and TRBJ2-3; 7 bases are shared with TRBD1. From germline, CDR1 is SGHRS and CDR2 YFSETQ. The CDR3 consists of 14 residues. Here the CDR3 DNA reads TGCGCCAGCAGCTTCGATAGGGGGACAGATACGCGGTATTTT. It specifies CASSFDRGTDTRYF.

This clonotype was observed a few times. The chain couples TRBV7-2 to TRBJ2-7; no clear D gene. The CDR3 runs to 15 residues. The germline V gene has CDR1 SGHTA and CDR2 FQGNSA. V lost 1 base, J lost 3 bases, and 13 bases lay in between. The CDR3 reads CASSLEVSRSYEQYF. The CDR3 DNA reads TGTGCCAGCAGCTTAGAGGTTAGCAGGAGCTACGAGCAGTACTTC.

This clonotype was seen ten or more times. V and J are TRBV10-3 and TRBJ2-7; D call uncertain. CDR1 is ENHRY and CDR2 is SYGVKD in the germline V gene. With 2 bases removed from V and 6 bases from J, the gap between germline ends came to 14 bases. This CDR3 comprises 14 residues. The CDR3 bases are TGTGCCATCAGTGAGCGGAGCAGCATGGGCGAGCAGTACTTC. As protein: CAISERSSMGEQYF.

This clonotype was seen a handful of times. This chain joins TRBV12-3 or TRBV12-4 and TRBJ2-1, with 7 positions matching TRBD2. V trimming: 3 bases; J trimming: 9 bases; junction bases outside the gene matches: 5. The CDR3 has 13 amino acids. CDR3 in DNA: TGTGCCAGCAGTTTTGCTAGCGGCGGTGAGCAGTTCTTC. This encodes CASSFASGGEQFF.

This clonotype was seen more than once but under ten times. V usage is TRBV7-3 and J usage is TRBJ2-3, with TRBD2 matching 11 bases. CDR1 is SGHTA and CDR2 is FQGTGA in the germline V gene. This CDR3 has 16 amino acids. V gave up 5 bases and J gave up 6 bases; unmatched junction bases: 10. CDR3 amino acids: CASSPLGSGGADTQYF. The CDR3 region has the DNA TGTGCCAGCAGCCCCCTAGGTAGCGGGGGGGCGGATACGCAGTATTTT.

This clonotype came up a few times. The chain is built from TRBV7-8 and TRBJ2-3; 7 bases are a match to TRBD2. Trimming removed 7 bases from V and 5 bases from J; junction bases left unmatched: 12. The germline V gene has CDR1 SGHVS and CDR2 FQNEAQ. The CDR3 extends over 15 amino acids. The CDR3 loop reads CASTRERTRVDTQYF. CDR3 DNA: TGTGCCAGCACCCGTGAGAGGACTAGAGTAGATACGCAGTATTTT.